This T cell receptor beta chain came from a study of blood T cell repertoires in COVID-19. The authors' processing: Reference gene primers were amplified, and this amplification served to estimate nucleated cell counts. Assay used: immunoSEQ multiplex PCR; TCRdb lists only in-frame clones, some missing. D and trimming were read from the DNA, whereas the V and J calls and clone size are those reported in that table. The data show some 340,000 clones, 85% seen once. The sample was peripheral blood. The receptor was isolated from a woman younger than 30 with acute or convalescent COVID-19.

The CDR3 nucleotides are TGTGCCAGCAGCCCCCGAGTAGCGGTAGATACGCAGTATTTT. It translates to CASSPRVAVDTQYF. V and J are TRBV3-1 (or the pseudogene TRBV3-2) and TRBJ2-3; D might be TRBD2 (6 bases). V shed 4 bases and J shed 5 bases, with 13 bases lying between them. CDR1 and CDR2 (germline): LGHDT, YNNKEL (reference sequence). CDR3 size: 14 residues.